Below are 19 T cell receptor beta chains sequenced from a single sample in a study of cytomegalovirus exposure and HLA in healthy donors. PCR employed 60 Vbeta and 13 Jbeta primers. The repertoire was sequenced with immunoSEQ multiplex PCR; TCRdb's copy has only in-frame clones and lacks some. Of roughly 180,000 clones in the sample, 80% to 85% were seen once. The specimen was PBMCs. The receptors stem from a boy aged 5-17 years in good health and CMV-seronegative.

The chain employs TRBV27 and TRBJ1-5; the D is unclear. The CDR3 runs 14 residues. V was clipped by 0 bases and J by 5 bases, with 8 bases between them. Germline CDR1 MNHEY, CDR2 SMNVEV (reference sequence). CDR3 sequence reads: CASSLSRSDQPQHF. The CDR3 coding sequence is TGTGCCAGCAGTTTATCGAGATCGGATCAGCCCCAGCATTTT.

This clone has only a few counts. V usage is TRBV27 and J usage is TRBJ2-3; D unresolved. Trimming took off 2 bases at V and 6 bases at J, with 3 bases between the two ends. The CDR3 loop spans 11 amino acids. Per the germline V gene, CDR1 is MNHEY and CDR2 is SMNVEV (reference sequence). The CDR3 DNA reads TGTGCCAGCAGTTTAGGCGATACGCAGTATTTT. Its protein product is CASSLGDTQYF.

The rearrangement links TRBV5-4 to TRBJ2-5; D perhaps matches TRBD1 (5 bases). Trimming shortened V by 2 bases and J by 5 bases, and 13 bases separated the two germline ends. Germline values: CDR1 SGHNT, CDR2 YYREEE (reference sequence). The CDR3 runs to 14 residues. The DNA of the CDR3 is TGTGCCAGCAGCTTTCCGGACATCGGGGAGACCCAGTACTTC. Residues: CASSFPDIGETQYF.

The V and J genes are TRBV15 and TRBJ2-6, with 9 positions matching TRBD1. Germline assignment: CDR1 LNHNV and CDR2 YYDKDF (reference sequence). V shed 1 base and J 0 bases; nucleotides not matched to a gene: 13. This CDR3 spans 21 amino acids. CDR3 bases: TGTGCCACCAGCAGAGTTCGGTTACGGGACAGGGCTTTCTCTGGGGCCAACGTCCTGACTTTC. This gives the protein CATSRVRLRDRAFSGANVLTF.

The chain joins TRBV29-1 to TRBJ2-1; 11 bases line up with TRBD2. CDR3 size: 16 residues. The V gene's germline CDR1 is SQVTM and CDR2 ANQGSEA. After removal of 1 base from V and 8 bases from J, the junction contained 10 bases not matched to a gene. The CDR3 region is CSVEVVSGGARDEQFF. The CDR3 bases are TGCAGCGTTGAAGTGGTTAGCGGGGGGGCAAGGGATGAGCAGTTCTTC.

The V and J genes are TRBV4-1 and TRBJ1-2, with 10 positions matching TRBD1. The CDR3 loop spans 13 amino acids. V was clipped by 5 bases and J by 4 bases; unmatched bases: 1. Germline V gene data show CDR1 as MGHRA and CDR2 as YSYEKL. In DNA form, the CDR3 reads TGCGCCAGCAGCGACAGGGGGCTCTATGGCTACACCTTC. Its translation is CASSDRGLYGYTF.

As concerns this clone: The sample has other DNA sequences that encode this CDR3 too. The V call is TRBV28, the J call TRBJ2-7; TRBD1 matches at 7 bases. The germline V gene has CDR1 MDHEN and CDR2 SYDVKM. The junction had 5 bases not matched to a gene; V was cut back by 9 bases and J by 3 bases. The CDR3 contains 12 residues. The CDR3: CASSTGNYEQYF. The DNA of the CDR3 is TGTGCCAGTTCGACAGGGAACTACGAGCAGTACTTC.

The chain couples TRBV2 to TRBJ2-3; 9 bases match TRBD1. Germline values: CDR1 SNHLY, CDR2 FYNNEI. The J segment lost 3 bases and the V segment lost 6 bases, leaving 7 bases of the junction unmatched. This CDR3 is built from 15 residues. The CDR3 sequence is CASRSRQGVTDTQYF. Written as DNA, the CDR3 is TGTGCCAGCAGAAGTCGACAGGGGGTGACAGATACGCAGTATTTT.

The chain joins TRBV5-6 to TRBJ2-5, with D possibly matching TRBD1 (5 bases). V dropped 0 bases and J dropped 2 bases, with 11 bases sitting between them. Germline V gene data show CDR1 as SGHDT and CDR2 as YYEEEE. CDR3 size: 15 residues. The CDR3, as DNA: TGTGCCAGCAGCTTGGTTGCAGGGCGACAAGAGACCCAGTACTTC. Protein sequence: CASSLVAGRQETQYF.

This clone has only a few counts. The chain employs TRBV30 and TRBJ2-3; 7 nucleotides line up with TRBD1. This CDR3 is 13 amino acids long. From germline, CDR1 is GTSNPN and CDR2 SVGIG (reference sequence). The V gene end was trimmed by 0 bases and the J gene end by 7 bases; junction bases not matched to a gene: 4. The CDR3 DNA reads as TGTGCCTGGAGTGTAGGGGGCGGAAATACGCAGTATTTT. This sequence encodes CAWSVGGGNTQYF.

J is TRBJ2-3 and V is TRBV7-2; 7 bases line up with TRBD1. From germline, CDR1 is SGHTA and CDR2 FQGNSA. The CDR3 has 15 amino acids. Unmatched junction bases numbered 4, after V lost 2 bases and J lost 2 bases. The CDR3 spells CASSLTGTATDTQYF. The CDR3 DNA is TGTGCCAGCAGCTTAACCGGGACAGCCACAGATACGCAGTATTTT.

This clone appeared a few times. The chain carries TRBV27 and TRBJ2-7; TRBD1 matches 9 bases. Germline lookup yields CDR1 MNHEY and CDR2 SMNVEV (reference sequence). V was clipped by 5 bases and J by 4 bases; unmatched bases: 12. This CDR3 has 16 residues. Here the CDR3 DNA reads TGTGCCAGCAGTGAGTCTCGGGACAGGGCTAAATACGAGCAGTACTTC. Amino acid sequence: CASSESRDRAKYEQYF.

The V gene is TRBV18, the J gene TRBJ2-3, with 7 nucleotides matching TRBD2. Trimming cost V 1 base and J 4 bases; bases outside gene matches: 2. CDR3 length equals 14 residues. Germline loops: CDR1 KGHSH, CDR2 LQKENI. CDR3 sequence reads: CASSPLGGADTQYF. CDR3 bases: TGTGCCAGCTCACCACTGGGGGGGGCAGATACGCAGTATTTT.

V gene TRBV28 combines with J gene TRBJ2-7, with 10 bases aligning to TRBD1. The CDR3 sequence is 14 residues long. The ends lost 6 bases at V and 5 bases at J; junction bases unmatched: 7. Germline CDR1 reads MDHEN; CDR2 reads SYDVKM. The CDR3 DNA sequence: TGTGCCAGCAGCCCCGGGACAGGGGCCCACGAGCAGTACTTC. Protein: CASSPGTGAHEQYF.

The chain joins TRBV19 to TRBJ2-6; possible D gene TRBD2, 7 bases. This CDR3 has 14 residues. CDR1 and CDR2 from the germline V gene are LNHDA and SQIVND (reference sequence). CDR3 bases: TGTGCGTCCGGGGGGCGGGCTGGGGCCAACGTCCTGACTTTC. Amino acid sequence: CASGGRAGANVLTF.

This chain uses TRBV7-9 with TRBJ1-4; a possible D gene is TRBD1 (6 bases). V lost 5 bases and J 4 bases, leaving 14 bases between the germline ends. CDR1 is SEHNR and CDR2 is FQNEAQ in the germline V gene (reference sequence). The CDR3 extends over 15 amino acids. The CDR3 DNA sequence: TGTGCCAGCAGCCCAAGACAGGTTATTAATGAAAAACTGTTTTTT. Translation gives CASSPRQVINEKLFF. Filled out from reference TRBV7-9 and TRBJ1-4, the complete variable domain reads DTGVSQNPRHKITKRGQNVTFRCDPISEHNRLYWYRQTLGQGPEFLTYFQNEAQLEKSRLLSDRFSAERPKGSFSTLEIQRTEQGDSAMYLCASSPRQVINEKLFFGSGTQLSVL.

This chain joins TRBV7-2 and TRBJ1-2; maybe TRBD1 (6 bases). The CDR3 consists of 13 residues. Germline lookup yields CDR1 SGHTA and CDR2 FQGNSA. V was shortened by 1 base and J by 7 bases, with 10 bases between the two germline ends. CDR3 in amino acids: CASSLVIGGGYTF. CDR3 coding DNA: TGTGCCAGCAGCTTAGTTATAGGGGGTGGCTACACCTTC.

V usage is TRBV12-5 and J usage is TRBJ2-1; TRBD1 matches 8 bases. J gave up 4 bases and V 6 bases, and 8 bases lay outside the gene matches. The germline gives CDR1 LGHNT, CDR2 FRNRAP. The CDR3 runs 15 residues. The CDR3 reads CASGQTGGSYNEQFF. Here the CDR3 DNA reads TGTGCTAGTGGACAAACAGGGGGATCGTACAATGAGCAGTTCTTC.

The V gene is TRBV7-2, the J gene TRBJ1-5; maybe TRBD1 (6 bases). The CDR3 consists of 14 residues. Germline V lookup: CDR1 SGHTA, CDR2 FQGNSA. Trimming removed 3 bases from V and 3 bases from J, with 9 bases in between. The CDR3 reads CASSLRDTNQPQHF. CDR3 DNA: TGTGCCAGCAGCTTGAGGGACACCAATCAGCCCCAGCATTTT. Based on the CDR3 plus reference TRBV7-2 and TRBJ1-5, the full variable domain is GAGVSQSPSNKVTEKGKDVELRCDPISGHTALYWYRQSLGQGLEFLIYFQGNSAPDKSGLPSDRFSAERTGGSVSTLTIQRTQQEDSAVYLCASSLRDTNQPQHFGDGTRLSIL.